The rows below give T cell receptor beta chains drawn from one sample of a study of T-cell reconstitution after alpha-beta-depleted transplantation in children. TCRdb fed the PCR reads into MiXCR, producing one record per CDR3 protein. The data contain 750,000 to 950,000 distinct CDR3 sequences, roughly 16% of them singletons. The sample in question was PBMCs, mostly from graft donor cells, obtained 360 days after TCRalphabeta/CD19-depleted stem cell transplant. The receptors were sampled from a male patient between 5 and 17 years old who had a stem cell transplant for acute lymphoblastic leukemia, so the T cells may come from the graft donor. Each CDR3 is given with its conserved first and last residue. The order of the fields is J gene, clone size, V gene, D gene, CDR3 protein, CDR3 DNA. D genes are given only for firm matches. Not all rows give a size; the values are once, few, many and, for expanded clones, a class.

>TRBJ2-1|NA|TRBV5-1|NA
CASSPWPAGSSYNEQFF
TGCGCCAGCAGCCCATGGCCGGCGGGGAGCTCCTACAATGAGCAGTTCTTC
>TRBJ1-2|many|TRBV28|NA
CASSLDGSGRGYTF
TGTGCCAGCAGTTTAGACGGCTCAGGAAGGGGCTACACCTTC
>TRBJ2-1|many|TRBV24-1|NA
CATSDFPATYNEQFF
TGTGCCACCAGTGATTTCCCGGCAACCTACAATGAGCAGTTCTTC
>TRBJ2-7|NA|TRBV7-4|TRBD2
CASSLILAGGWQYF
TGTGCCAGCAGCTTAATACTAGCGGGAGGATGGCAGTACTTC
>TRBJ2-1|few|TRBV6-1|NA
CASGPPQGPFYNEQFF
TGTGCCAGTGGCCCACCTCAGGGACCTTTTTACAATGAGCAGTTCTTC
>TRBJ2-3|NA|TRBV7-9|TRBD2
CASSAPTSGRSTDTQYF
TGTGCCAGCAGCGCCCCAACTAGCGGGAGGAGCACAGATACGCAGTATTTT
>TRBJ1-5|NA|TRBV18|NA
CASSLHPSSIDQPQHF
TGTGCCAGCTCGCTCCATCCGTCCTCAATCGATCAGCCCCAGCATTTT
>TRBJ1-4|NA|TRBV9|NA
CASSVDHASTNEKLFF
TGTGCCAGCAGCGTCGATCATGCTTCAACTAATGAAAAACTGTTTTTT
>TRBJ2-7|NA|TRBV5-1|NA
CASTTEARPYEQYF
TGCGCCAGCACCACCGAGGCTCGCCCCTACGAGCAGTACTTC
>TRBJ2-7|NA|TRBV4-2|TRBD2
CASSLTTSGRVSYEQYF
TGTGCCAGCAGCCTGACGACTAGCGGGAGGGTATCCTACGAGCAGTACTTC
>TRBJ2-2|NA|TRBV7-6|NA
CASTLGVGRNTGELFF
TGTGCCAGCACCTTAGGGGTGGGCAGGAACACCGGGGAGCTGTTTTTT
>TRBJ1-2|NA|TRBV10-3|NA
CAISESPAYGYTF
TGTGCCATCAGTGAGTCGCCCGCTTATGGCTACACCTTC
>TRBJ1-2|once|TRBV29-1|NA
CSDGADYGYTF
TGCAGCGATGGGGCCGACTATGGCTACACCTTC
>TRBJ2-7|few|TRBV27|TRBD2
CASSSRTSGRGAEEQYF
TGTGCCAGCAGTTCAAGGACTAGCGGGAGAGGGGCGGAAGAGCAGTACTTC
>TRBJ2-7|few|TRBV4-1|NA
CASSPADRADEQYF
TGCGCCAGCAGCCCCGCGGACAGAGCGGACGAGCAGTACTTC
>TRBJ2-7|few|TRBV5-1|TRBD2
CASSYFSGTSGSYEQYF
TGCGCCAGCAGCTACTTCTCCGGGACTAGCGGTTCCTACGAGCAGTACTTC
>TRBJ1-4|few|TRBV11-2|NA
CASSLLIASTNEKLFF
TGTGCCAGCAGCTTATTGATCGCGTCAACTAATGAAAAACTGTTTTTT
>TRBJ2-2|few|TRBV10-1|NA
CARKGGNTGELFF
TGCGCCAGGAAGGGGGGAAACACCGGGGAGCTGTTTTTT
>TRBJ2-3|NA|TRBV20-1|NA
CSATSGRGTDTQYF
TGCAGTGCTACGTCCGGGAGAGGGACAGATACGCAGTATTTT
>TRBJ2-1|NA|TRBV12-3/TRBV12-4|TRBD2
CASSFVVFRGLAGVGEQFF
TGTGCCAGCAGTTTCGTCGTATTTCGGGGACTAGCGGGGGTGGGGGAGCAGTTCTTC
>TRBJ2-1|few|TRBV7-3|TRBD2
CASGFYRLAGYNEQFF
TGTGCCAGCGGATTTTATCGACTAGCGGGGTACAATGAGCAGTTCTTC
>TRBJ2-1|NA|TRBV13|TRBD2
CASSLGTGGSYNEQFF
TGTGCCAGCAGCTTAGGGACGGGAGGCTCCTACAATGAGCAGTTCTTC
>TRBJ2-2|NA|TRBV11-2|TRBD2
CASSWRGGDTGELFF
TGTGCCAGCAGCTGGAGGGGAGGGGACACCGGGGAGCTGTTTTTT
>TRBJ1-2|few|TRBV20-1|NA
CSAGDVYYGYTF
TGCAGTGCGGGGGATGTGTACTATGGCTACACCTTC
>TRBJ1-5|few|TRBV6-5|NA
CASSSPRTDSNQPQHF
TGTGCCAGCAGTTCACCCCGGACGGATAGCAATCAGCCCCAGCATTTT
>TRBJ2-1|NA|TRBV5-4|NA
CASSLKGRHPHNEQFF
TGTGCCAGCAGCTTGAAAGGGAGGCACCCTCACAATGAGCAGTTCTTC
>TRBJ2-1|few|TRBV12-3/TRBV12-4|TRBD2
CASSFWRRTSYYNEQFF
TGTGCCAGCAGTTTTTGGAGGCGGACTAGCTATTACAATGAGCAGTTCTTC
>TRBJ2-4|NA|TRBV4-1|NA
CASSQVIAGLAKNIQYF
TGCGCCAGCAGCCAAGTGATCGCCGGCCTAGCCAAAAACATTCAGTACTTC
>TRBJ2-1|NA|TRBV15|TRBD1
CATSRVYKGDSSSYNEQFF
TGTGCCACCAGCCGAGTTTATAAGGGGGACAGCAGCTCCTACAATGAGCAGTTCTTC
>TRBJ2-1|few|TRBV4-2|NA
CASSRTGQESYNEQFF
TGTGCCAGCAGCCGAACAGGGCAAGAGTCCTACAATGAGCAGTTCTTC
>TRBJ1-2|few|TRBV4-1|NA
CASSLGEGGNGYTF
TGCGCCAGCAGCCTCGGGGAGGGAGGCAATGGCTACACCTTC
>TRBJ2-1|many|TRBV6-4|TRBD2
CATRLAGAFNGEQFF
TGTGCCACCAGACTAGCGGGAGCATTTAACGGTGAGCAGTTCTTC
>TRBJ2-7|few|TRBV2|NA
CASTPAGTLYEQYF
TGTGCCAGCACCCCGGCAGGGACCCTCTACGAGCAGTACTTC
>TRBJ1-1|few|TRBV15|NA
CATSSLTGTEAFF
TGTGCCACCAGCAGTCTGACAGGCACTGAAGCTTTCTTT
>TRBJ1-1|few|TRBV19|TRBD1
CASSQDRVSLTTLNTEAFF
TGTGCCAGTAGCCAGGACAGGGTGTCCCTCACCACTTTGAACACTGAAGCTTTCTTT
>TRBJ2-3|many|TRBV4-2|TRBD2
CASSQASGGTDTQYF
TGTGCCAGCAGCCAAGCTAGCGGGGGGACAGATACGCAGTATTTT
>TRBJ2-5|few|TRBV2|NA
CASSAEGAAQETQYF
TGTGCCAGCAGTGCGGAGGGGGCGGCTCAAGAGACCCAGTACTTC
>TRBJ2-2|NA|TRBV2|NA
CASSDGVRIGTGELFF
TGTGCCAGCAGTGACGGCGTCAGAATCGGCACCGGGGAGCTGTTTTTT
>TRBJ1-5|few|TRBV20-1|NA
CSARAVISNQPQHF
TGCAGTGCTAGGGCGGTAATAAGCAATCAGCCCCAGCATTTT
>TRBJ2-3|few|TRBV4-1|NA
CASSQDDLLRKDTQYF
TGCGCCAGCAGCCAAGATGACCTTTTAAGAAAAGATACGCAGTATTTT
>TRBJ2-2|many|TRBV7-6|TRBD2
CASSLDASGRARTGELFF
TGTGCCAGCAGCTTAGATGCTAGCGGGAGGGCCAGGACCGGGGAGCTGTTTTTT
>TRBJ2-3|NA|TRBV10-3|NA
CASAGPDTQYF
TGTGCCAGCGCGGGGCCAGATACGCAGTATTTT
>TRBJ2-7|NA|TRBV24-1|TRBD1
CATSDPSGTDTYEQYF
TGTGCCACCAGTGACCCGTCCGGGACAGACACTTACGAGCAGTACTTC
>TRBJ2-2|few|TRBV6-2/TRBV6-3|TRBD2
CASSPWRAGDGASGELFF
TGTGCCAGCAGTCCCTGGAGAGCGGGAGACGGAGCGTCCGGGGAGCTGTTTTTT
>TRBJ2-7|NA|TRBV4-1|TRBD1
CASSQVPQGALLEQYF
TGCGCCAGCAGCCAAGTTCCCCAGGGGGCTTTGTTAGAGCAGTACTTC
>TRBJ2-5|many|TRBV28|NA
CASSWTGTSGFGETQYF
TGTGCCAGCAGCTGGACCGGGACGTCCGGGTTTGGAGAGACCCAGTACTTC
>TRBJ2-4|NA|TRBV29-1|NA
CSVEDWVEDIQYF
TGCAGCGTTGAAGATTGGGTTGAGGACATTCAGTACTTC
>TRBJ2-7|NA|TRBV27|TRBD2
CASRASGRITYEQYF
TGTGCCAGCAGGGCTAGCGGGAGAATTACCTACGAGCAGTACTTC
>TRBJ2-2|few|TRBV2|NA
CASSWTMNTGELFF
TGTGCCAGCAGCTGGACAATGAACACCGGGGAGCTGTTTTTT
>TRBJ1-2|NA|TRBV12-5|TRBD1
CASGLPTGQEIYGYTF
TGTGCTAGTGGTTTGCCCACGGGACAGGAGATCTATGGCTACACCTTC
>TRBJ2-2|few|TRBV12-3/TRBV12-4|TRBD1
CASSERQGVRNTGELFF
TGTGCCAGCAGTGAAAGACAGGGGGTTAGGAACACCGGGGAGCTGTTTTTT
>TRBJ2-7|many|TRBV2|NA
CASSDGASSYEQYF
TGTGCCAGCAGTGACGGGGCGTCCTCCTACGAGCAGTACTTC
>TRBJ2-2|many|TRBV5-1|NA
CASSLDWAGELFF
TGCGCCAGCAGCTTGGATTGGGCCGGGGAGCTGTTTTTT
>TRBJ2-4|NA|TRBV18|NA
CASSPNMVKNIQYF
TGTGCCAGCTCACCAAACATGGTCAAAAACATTCAGTACTTC
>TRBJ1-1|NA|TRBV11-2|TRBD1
CASSFSRTGGDGDTEAFF
TGTGCCAGCAGCTTTTCTCGGACAGGGGGCGATGGGGACACTGAAGCTTTCTTT
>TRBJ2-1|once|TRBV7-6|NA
CASSLVLARGEQFF
TGTGCCAGCAGCTTAGTGTTAGCGCGGGGTGAGCAGTTCTTC
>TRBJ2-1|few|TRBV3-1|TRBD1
CASSNLDREQFF
TGTGCCAGCAGCAATTTGGACAGGGAGCAGTTCTTC
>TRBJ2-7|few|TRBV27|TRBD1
CASLDRRDSSYEQYF
TGTGCCAGCCTTGACCGCCGGGACAGCTCCTACGAGCAGTACTTC
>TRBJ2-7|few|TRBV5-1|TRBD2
CASSLGAGATYEQYF
TGCGCCAGCAGCTTGGGCGCGGGAGCGACCTACGAGCAGTACTTC